Given below is one T cell receptor beta chain in context. Antigen: not known. Germline V gene data show CDR1 as SEHNR and CDR2 as FQNEAQ (reference sequence). The germline V and J ends were trimmed by 0 bases and 1 base, with 3 bases remaining between them. This CDR3 spans 14 amino acids. The PCR ran on 60 Vbeta and 13 Jbeta primers. TCRdb's table, derived via immunoSEQ multiplex PCR, lists solely in-frame clones and lacks some. Seen here are approximately 160,000 clones, around 77% observed once, and the top ten hold roughly 1.6%. The data originate from a study of cytomegalovirus exposure and HLA in healthy donors. Study results and caveats: High specificity and sensitivity for cytomegalovirus status were reported for the classifier.

This TCR was sampled from a man aged 40-50 years in good health and CMV-seronegative. This chain uses TRBV7-9 with TRBJ2-2; no definite D call. The source material was PBMCs. The CDR3 spells CASSLALNTGELFF. CDR3 DNA sequence: TGTGCCAGCAGCTTAGCCTTGAACACCGGGGAGCTGTTTTTT.